Each of the 5 T cell receptor beta chains below was sequenced from the same sample in a study of T cells in women clearing cervical HPV infection. Here immunoSEQ multiplex PCR was the method, and the copy in TCRdb shows in-frame clones only, minus some. The listing contains under 50,000 clones. The specimen sequenced was blood buffy coat. These receptors all come from a woman aged 18 to 75 with a cervical HPV16 infection that either progressed to CIN3+ or cleared (not recorded which).

On this clone itself: The DNA ends 3 residues before the CDR3 does, and the rest of the CDR3 is filled in from the germline J gene. The chain uses TRBV5-6 and TRBJ2-2, with a tentative D call TRBD1 (7 bases). CDR1 SGHDT and CDR2 YYEEEE come from the germline V gene. Trimming took off 6 bases at V and 5 bases at J, with 14 bases between the two ends. The CDR3 loop spans 14 amino acids. Partial CDR3 DNA: TGTGCCAGCACCCGACAGGGAGGAACCGGGGAG. Amino acid sequence: CASTRQGGTGE. The CDR3 reads in full as CASTRQGGTGELFF.

With regard to this clone: The read terminates 3 residues before the CDR3 end, so the remaining end is supplied by the germline J gene. The rearrangement joins TRBV7-9 to TRBJ1-2; D ambiguous. This CDR3 is built from 11 residues. V lost 10 bases and J 4 bases, leaving 10 bases between the germline ends. Looked up from germline, CDR1 is SEHNR and CDR2 is FQNEAQ (reference sequence). The CDR3 protein is CATTRVYGYTF. The CDR3 DNA, read in part, is TGTGCCACGACGCGGGTCTATGGC.

A word on this clone: The read is 3 residues too short to cover the CDR3 end, so that end is filled in from the germline J gene. The rearrangement joins TRBV2 to TRBJ2-1, with D uncertain. CDR3 length: 15 residues. Germline lookup yields CDR1 SNHLY and CDR2 FYNNEI. Trimming pared 8 bases from V and 0 bases from J, leaving 14 bases between. This CDR3 reads CASGRGKSSYNEQFF. Partial CDR3 DNA: TGTGCCAGCGGTCGCGGAAAGAGCTCCTACAATGAG.

As concerns this clone: With the read ending 3 residues before the CDR3 end, the germline J gene is used to fill in that end. The rearrangement joins TRBV2 to TRBJ2-7; TRBD1 matches at 10 bases. Per the germline V gene, CDR1 is SNHLY and CDR2 is FYNNEI. The CDR3 is 13 residues long. The V segment lost 4 bases and the J segment 3 bases; nucleotides outside the gene matches: 0. CDR3 loop: CASSGTGGYEQYF. The DNA read from the CDR3 is TGTGCCAGCAGTGGGACAGGGGGCTACGAG.

To note about this clone: Sequencing ends 3 residues short of the CDR3 end; the germline J gene provides the rest. The chain uses TRBV28 and TRBJ1-6; D may be TRBD1 (6 bases). The V end was cut by 7 bases, the J end by 6 bases, with 16 bases between. Germline assignment: CDR1 MDHEN and CDR2 SYDVKM. CDR3 length: 15 amino acids. Here the CDR3 reads CASIEQGGGNSPLHF. The CDR3 bases that were read are TGTGCCAGCATCGAACAGGGAGGAGGTAATTCACCC.